This paragraph covers one T cell receptor (beta chain) sequence. Measured with immunoSEQ multiplex PCR; TCRdb has only the in-frame clones, and not every one. The table lists about 84,000 clones, 97% of them singletons. V was clipped by 7 bases and J by 9 bases, with 15 bases between them. The CDR3 contains 12 residues. Germline V gene data show CDR1 as MNHNS and CDR2 as SASEGT. These data originate in a study of technical replicates of blood from a handful of donors. Sequenced material: T cells isolated from PBMCs. The J gene is TRBJ1-1, the V gene TRBV6-1; D not resolved. The origin of this receptor is a human donor in good health. CDR3 DNA sequence: TGTGCCAGCACTCTTGGGTGGGCCAAAGCTTTCTTT. Translation: CASTLGWAKAFF.